This T cell receptor beta chain stems from a study of technical replicates of blood from a handful of donors. V was trimmed by 4 bases and J by 5 bases, leaving 14 bases between them. Per germline, CDR1 ENHRY and CDR2 SYGVKD. This CDR3 is built from 14 residues. Produced via immunoSEQ multiplex PCR; TCRdb's table is partial and in-frame only. The sample yields almost 70,000 clones, around 90% seen once. The V gene is TRBV10-3, the J gene TRBJ2-5; perhaps TRBD2 as D (6 bases). This receptor was taken from a human donor in good health. Some clones in this sample may be carry-over from other donors' samples. Sequenced sample: PBMCs. The CDR3 reads CAISAPGAGETQYF. The CDR3 bases are TGTGCCATCAGTGCCCCGGGAGCCGGGGAGACCCAGTACTTC.